This T cell receptor (beta chain) was captured in a study of T cell changes during pregnancy in multiple sclerosis. Per the germline V gene, CDR1 is MDHEN and CDR2 is SYDVKM. The length of the CDR3 is 14 residues. The germline V and J ends were trimmed by 8 bases and 5 bases, with 18 bases remaining between them. Clones were read by immunoSEQ multiplex PCR, and TCRdb kept only the in-frame ones, dropping some. Among fewer than 70,000 clones listed, around 90% were seen once. The receptor's source is a female donor with multiple sclerosis, enrolled in a pregnancy study. This sample comprised peripheral blood, obtained in the third trimester of pregnancy. The chain joins TRBV28 to TRBJ1-1, with a tentative D call TRBD1 (6 bases). In nucleotides, the CDR3 is TGTGCCAGCTTCCCCAGGGGAACATGGACTGAAGCTTTCTTT. It codes for CASFPRGTWTEAFF.